The following is a TCR beta chain sequence with its context. The source of the sample is a study of blood T cell repertoires in COVID-19. Here immunoSEQ multiplex PCR was the method, and the copy in TCRdb shows in-frame clones only, minus some. The sample includes 70,000 to 85,000 clones, about four fifths of them seen just once. Per germline, CDR1 SGHNT and CDR2 YYREEE (reference sequence). Trimming stripped 1 base from V and 5 bases from J, with 6 bases between. This CDR3 region has 12 residues. The chain employs TRBV5-4 and TRBJ2-5; D is unclear. This receptor was obtained from a human donor in a cohort sampled during active COVID-19. Material for sequencing was peripheral blood. In DNA form, the CDR3 reads TGTGCCAGCAGCTTGTACGAGGAGACCCAGTACTTC. Its protein product is CASSLYEETQYF.